A single sample gave rise to the 20 T cell receptor beta chains below, sequenced in a study of blood T cells in healthy people across ages. A second PCR, run for roughly 7 to 11 cycles, used a sample-barcoded 5' primer plus a J-beta primer mix. TCRdb itself ran the 5' RACE reads through MiXCR, one entry per CDR3 protein. The sample yields approximately 800,000 distinct CDR3 sequences, 62% seen once. Material: blood. The receptor set was obtained from a man aged 30 to 45 in good health.

The rearrangement uses TRBV6-5 and TRBJ2-1, with D unresolved. There are 15 residues in the CDR3. The germline V and J ends were trimmed by 8 bases and 2 bases, with 16 bases remaining between them. The germline V gene encodes CDR1 MNHEY and CDR2 SVGAGI. The CDR3 sequence: CASGDRAQTYNEQFF. The CDR3 DNA reads TGTGCCAGCGGAGACCGCGCTCAAACCTACAATGAGCAGTTCTTC.

As DNA, the CDR3 is TGTGCCAGCAGCGTAGAAGGCAGATACGAGCAGTACTTC. This translates into CASSVEGRYEQYF. J is TRBJ2-7 and V is TRBV7-2, with no clear D. There are 13 residues in the CDR3. V was trimmed by 5 bases and J by 4 bases, leaving 12 bases between them. Germline values: CDR1 SGHTA, CDR2 FQGNSA.

This clonotype was observed a handful of times. This chain links TRBV2 with TRBJ1-2; D uncertain. The CDR3 is made up of 12 amino acids. CDR1 is SNHLY, CDR2 FYNNEI, per germline. V was pared by 4 bases and J by 5 bases, with 8 bases between. The CDR3 is CASSGPSYGYTF. In DNA form, the CDR3 reads TGTGCCAGCAGTGGACCCAGTTATGGCTACACCTTC. The variable domain in full, with the rest retrieved from reference TRBV2 and TRBJ1-2, is EPEVTQTPSHQVTQMGQEVILRCVPISNHLYFYWYRQILGQKVEFLVSFYNNEISEKSEIFDDQFSVERPDGSNFTLKIRSTKLEDSAMYFCASSGPSYGYTFGSGTRLTVV.

This clonotype was picked up a small number of times. The CDR3 DNA reads as TGTGCCAGCAGTTCTAATACTGGACAAGAGACCCAGTACTTC. Translated, it gives CASSSNTGQETQYF. The chain joins TRBV6-5 to TRBJ2-5, with unresolved D. Germline loops: CDR1 MNHEY, CDR2 SVGAGI. The ends were cut back, 4 bases at V and 2 bases at J, with 11 bases in the middle. There are 14 residues in the CDR3.

The rearrangement uses TRBV6-4 and TRBJ2-2, with TRBD2 matching over 11 bases. J lost 3 bases, V lost 5 bases, and 2 bases had no gene match. Germline CDR1 MRHNA, CDR2 SNTAGT. This CDR3 has 15 amino acids. CDR3 DNA: TGTGCCAGCAGTACGACTAGCGGGGACACCGGGGAGCTGTTTTTT. Protein product: CASSTTSGDTGELFF.

The CDR3 bases are TGCGCCAGCAGCCAAGAAATAGGGGGACCCTACGAGCAGTACTTC. It is translated as CASSQEIGGPYEQYF. The chain couples TRBV4-1 to TRBJ2-7, with a weak D call TRBD1 (6 bases). V dropped 0 bases and J dropped 2 bases, with 11 bases sitting between them. This CDR3 contains 15 residues. Germline-derived CDR1 and CDR2 are MGHRA and YSYEKL.

This clonotype was counted between two and nine times. This chain uses TRBV27 with TRBJ1-2; no reliable D call. V lost 5 bases and J 2 bases, leaving 12 bases between the germline ends. This CDR3 has 14 amino acids. Germline V gene lookup returns CDR1 MNHEY and CDR2 SMNVEV (reference sequence). The CDR3 region is CASSRNAVNYGYTF. The CDR3 DNA follows: TGTGCCAGCAGTCGGAATGCGGTCAACTATGGCTACACCTTC.

This clonotype appeared once. The gene calls are TRBV5-1 and TRBJ2-4; TRBD1 matches at 7 bases. From germline, CDR1 is SGHRS and CDR2 YFSETQ. V lost 3 bases to trimming and J lost 15 bases; unmatched junction nucleotides: 12. CDR3 size: 13 residues. Here the CDR3 DNA reads TGCGCCAGCAGCTGTGGAGGAGACAGGGTTTGGTACTTC. Protein: CASSCGGDRVWYF.

Here the CDR3 DNA reads TGTGCCAGCAGTTACCTCCTACAGGGGCTTTCAGAGACCCAGTACTTC. This translates into CASSYLLQGLSETQYF. The rearrangement links TRBV6-2 or TRBV6-3 to TRBJ2-7; 7 bases line up with TRBD1. The J call is doubtful: the DNA matches TRBJ2-5 better. The CDR3 has 16 amino acids. Germline loops: CDR1 MNHEY, CDR2 SVGEGT.

The V call is TRBV13, the J call TRBJ2-7; TRBD1 matches at 7 bases. The V segment lost 6 bases and the J segment 5 bases; nucleotides outside the gene matches: 7. CDR3 length equals 13 residues. From germline, CDR1 is PRHDT and CDR2 FYEKMQ (reference sequence). CDR3 nucleotides: TGTGCCAGCAGGACCGGGACAGTAGACGAGCAGTACTTC. Encoded protein: CASRTGTVDEQYF.

The J gene is TRBJ2-7, the V gene TRBV20-1; D ambiguous. The length of the CDR3 is 13 residues. Trimming took off 0 bases at V and 6 bases at J, with 12 bases between the two ends. CDR1 and CDR2 from the germline V gene are DFQATT and SNEGSKA (reference sequence). The CDR3 reads CSARDVGPGEQYF. The DNA of the CDR3 is TGCAGTGCTAGAGATGTCGGGCCTGGCGAGCAGTACTTC.

V gene TRBV4-3 combines with J gene TRBJ2-3; 8 bases match TRBD2. The CDR3 is 16 residues long. J gave up 1 base and V 0 bases, and 3 bases lay outside the gene matches. CDR1 and CDR2 from the germline V gene are LGHNA and YSLEER. For the CDR3, the DNA is TGCGCCAGCAGCCAAGATGTAGCGGGGCGCACAGATACGCAGTATTTT. Translated, it gives CASSQDVAGRTDTQYF.

The chain couples TRBV28 to TRBJ2-1, with 10 bases aligning to TRBD2. Germline assignment: CDR1 MDHEN and CDR2 SYDVKM. The CDR3 contains 15 residues. The trim removed 9 bases at V and 5 bases at J, leaving 10 bases unmatched. CDR3 region: CASGVLTSGDNEQFF. The DNA of the CDR3 is TGTGCCAGTGGTGTACTTACTAGCGGGGACAATGAGCAGTTCTTC.

The rearrangement links TRBV6-5 to TRBJ1-2; D gene uncertain. Germline loops: CDR1 MNHEY, CDR2 SVGAGI. V lost 0 bases to trimming and J lost 6 bases, with 8 bases between them. This CDR3 spans 13 amino acids. The CDR3 protein is CASSYSIVNGYTF. In DNA form, the CDR3 reads TGTGCCAGCAGTTACTCTATCGTGAATGGCTACACCTTC.

This clonotype was found a few times. The J gene is TRBJ2-7, the V gene TRBV7-2; D is perhaps TRBD1 or TRBD2 (5 bases each). CDR1 is SGHTA, CDR2 FQGNSA, per germline. V was trimmed by 5 bases and J by 2 bases, leaving 16 bases between them. There are 15 residues in the CDR3. The CDR3 DNA is TGTGCCAGCAGCCCGGGACGCGAATTAACCTACGAGCAGTACTTC. Amino acid sequence: CASSPGRELTYEQYF.

This clonotype was observed a single time. The chain joins TRBV10-3 to TRBJ2-3; TRBD2 matches at 7 bases. V was clipped by 2 bases and J by 2 bases; unmatched bases: 1. The CDR3 contains 14 residues. The germline V gene encodes CDR1 ENHRY and CDR2 SYGVKD. The CDR3 nucleotides read TGTGCCATCAGTGAGCGGGGGGACACAGATACGCAGTATTTT. Protein: CAISERGDTDTQYF.

The CDR3: CASSYLAGASYNEQFF. DNA for the CDR3: TGTGCCAGCAGTTACTTAGCGGGGGCTTCCTACAATGAGCAGTTCTTC. V is TRBV6-6 and J is TRBJ2-1, with 9 bases identical to TRBD2. Germline CDR1 is MNHNY and CDR2 is SVGAGI (reference sequence). The J segment lost 1 base and the V segment lost 1 base, leaving 2 bases of the junction unmatched. The CDR3 sequence is 16 residues long.

The rearrangement uses TRBV10-3 and TRBJ1-4; no reliable D call. Trimming stripped 3 bases from V and 4 bases from J, with 6 bases between. Looked up from germline, CDR1 is ENHRY and CDR2 is SYGVKD. The CDR3 spans 13 residues. Here the CDR3 reads CAISEPVNEKLFF. CDR3 sequence (DNA): TGTGCCATCAGTGAACCTGTTAATGAAAAACTGTTTTTT.

This sequence joins TRBV24-1 and TRBJ2-1, with TRBD1 identical over 10 bases. This CDR3 region has 15 residues. The germline V gene encodes CDR1 KGHDR and CDR2 SFDVKD. After removal of 0 bases from V and 7 bases from J, the junction contained 2 bases not matched to a gene. The CDR3 DNA reads TGTGCCACCAGTGATTTGGGGACAGGGGTGAATGAGCAGTTCTTC. It specifies CATSDLGTGVNEQFF.

This clonotype turned up a few times. The CDR3 coding sequence is TGTGCCAGCAGCTCCGAGGGCAGCAAAGAGACCCAGTACTTC. This encodes CASSSEGSKETQYF. The chain employs TRBV7-9 and TRBJ2-5, with D tentatively TRBD2 (5 bases). The germline gives CDR1 SEHNR, CDR2 FQNEAQ (reference sequence). The CDR3 contains 14 residues. Deletions cut 4 bases from V and 3 bases from J, with 12 bases between.